The T cell receptor beta chain under discussion was sequenced for a study of blood T cell repertoires in COVID-19. As for the study in general: Specimens from acute and convalescent COVID-19 originated in the United States, Italy and Spain.

The CDR3 spans 15 residues. The germline CDR1 and CDR2 sequences are SGHNT and YENEEA. Unmatched junction bases numbered 3, after V lost 1 base and J lost 6 bases. The authors' processing: Scientists estimated how many nucleated cells there were by amplifying reference gene primers. Produced via immunoSEQ multiplex PCR; TCRdb's table is partial and in-frame only. Clone size and the V and J calls come from that table; the DNA yielded D and trimming. In the table there are roughly 40,000 clones, over 70% of which are singletons. The receptor's source is a man older than 75 with active or convalescent COVID-19. This sequence joins TRBV11-3 and TRBJ2-2; 9 nucleotides agree with TRBD2. The sample consisted of peripheral blood. CDR3 protein: CASSLGGGASGELFF. DNA for the CDR3: TGTGCCAGCAGCTTAGGCGGGGGGGCCTCCGGGGAGCTGTTTTTT.